This T cell receptor (beta chain) was identified in a study of identical twins. V lost 0 bases, J lost 7 bases, and 22 bases lay in between. The CDR3 contains 17 residues. Germline CDR1 DFQATT, CDR2 SNEGSKA (reference sequence). MiXCR, run by TCRdb on the 5' RACE reads, gives a single entry per CDR3 protein. The repertoire consists of hundreds of thousands of distinct CDR3 sequences, with 8.5% to 9.5% occurring once and the leading ten covering more than 0.75%. Notes on this clonotype: The antigen remains unidentified.

Healthy Caucasian donors formed the entire cohort. Study results and caveats: Part of the zero-insertion signal could reflect confounding by invariant MAIT and iNKT cells. Within cord blood, abundant beta clonotypes carried fewer insertions, but memory repertoires showed no such trend.

The data also belong to a second study, concerning yellow fever vaccine responses in identical twins. That publication notes: It has been reported that, in twins, the vaccine T cell response seemed partly convergent and partly personalized.

The source material was PBMCs. The receptor was derived from a young woman in good health. V usage is TRBV20-1 and J usage is TRBJ2-1; D possibly uses TRBD1 or TRBD2 (5 bases each). CDR3 bases: TGCAGTGCTAGAGATCGGGACCCTAGTGGGAGCGGTAATGAGCAGTTCTTC. Translating it yields CSARDRDPSGSGNEQFF.